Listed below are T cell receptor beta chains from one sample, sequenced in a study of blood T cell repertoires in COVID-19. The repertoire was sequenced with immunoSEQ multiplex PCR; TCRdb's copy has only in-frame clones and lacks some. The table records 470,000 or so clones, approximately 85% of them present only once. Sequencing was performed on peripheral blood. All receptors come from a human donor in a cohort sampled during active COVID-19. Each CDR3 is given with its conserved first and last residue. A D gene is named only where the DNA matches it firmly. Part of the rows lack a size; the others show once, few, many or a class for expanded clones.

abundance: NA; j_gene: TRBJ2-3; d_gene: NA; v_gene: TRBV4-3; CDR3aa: CASSQEGGRTDTQYF
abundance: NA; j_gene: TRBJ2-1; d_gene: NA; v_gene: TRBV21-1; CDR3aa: CASSEGWQGACNEQFF
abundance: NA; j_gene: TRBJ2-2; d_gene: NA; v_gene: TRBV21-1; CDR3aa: CASSTGGAGELFF
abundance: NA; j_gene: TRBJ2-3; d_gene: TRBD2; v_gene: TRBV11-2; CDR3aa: CASSSSGEDTDTQYF
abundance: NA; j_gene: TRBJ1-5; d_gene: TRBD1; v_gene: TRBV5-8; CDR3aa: CASSLPGQDYSNQPQHF
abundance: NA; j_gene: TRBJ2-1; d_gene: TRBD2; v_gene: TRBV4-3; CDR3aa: CASSQGAGGTYNEQFF
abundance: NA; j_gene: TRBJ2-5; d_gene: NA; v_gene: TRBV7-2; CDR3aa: CASSPGFGETYF
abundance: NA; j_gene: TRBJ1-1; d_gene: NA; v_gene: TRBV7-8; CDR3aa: CASSLALGRVEAFF
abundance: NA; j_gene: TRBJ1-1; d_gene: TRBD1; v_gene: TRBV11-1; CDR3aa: CASSLAQGAYTEAFF
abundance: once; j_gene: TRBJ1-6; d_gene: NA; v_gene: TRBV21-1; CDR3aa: CPHTRGNVDSPLHF
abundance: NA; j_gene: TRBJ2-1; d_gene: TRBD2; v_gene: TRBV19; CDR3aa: CASSTHSGSDEQFF
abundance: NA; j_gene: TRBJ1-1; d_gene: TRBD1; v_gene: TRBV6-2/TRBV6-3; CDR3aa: CASSTGGRTEAFF
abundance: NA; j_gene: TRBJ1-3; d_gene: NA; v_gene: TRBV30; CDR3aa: CAWKTRSGNTIYF
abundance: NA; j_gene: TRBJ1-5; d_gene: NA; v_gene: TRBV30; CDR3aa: CAWTPGQFNQPQHF
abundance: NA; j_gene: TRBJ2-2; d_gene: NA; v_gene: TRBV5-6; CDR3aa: CASNRGTHTGELFF
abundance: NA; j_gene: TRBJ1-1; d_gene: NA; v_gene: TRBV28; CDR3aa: CASSLTVRWSEAFF
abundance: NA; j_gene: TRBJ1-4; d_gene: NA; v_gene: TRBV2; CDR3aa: CASLGGWSEKLFF
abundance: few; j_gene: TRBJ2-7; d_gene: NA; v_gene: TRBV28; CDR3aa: CASSYAGLGYEQYF
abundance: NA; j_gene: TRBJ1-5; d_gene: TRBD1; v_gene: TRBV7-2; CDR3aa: CASSPGTGGRFNQPQHF
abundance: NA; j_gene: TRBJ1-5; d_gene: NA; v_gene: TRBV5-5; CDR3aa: CASSLDLSNQPQHF
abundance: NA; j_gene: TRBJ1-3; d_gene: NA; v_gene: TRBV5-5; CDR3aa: CASSLASGNTIYF
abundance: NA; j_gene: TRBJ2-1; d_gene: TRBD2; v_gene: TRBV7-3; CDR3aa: CASSLEGREGRSEQFF
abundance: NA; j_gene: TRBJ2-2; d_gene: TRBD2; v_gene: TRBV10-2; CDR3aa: CASSGGGGSTGELFF
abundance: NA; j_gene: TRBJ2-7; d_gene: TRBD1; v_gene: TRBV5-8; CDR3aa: CASSPTTGGYEQYF
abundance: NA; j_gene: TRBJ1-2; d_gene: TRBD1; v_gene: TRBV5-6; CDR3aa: CASSPGTGGNYGYTF
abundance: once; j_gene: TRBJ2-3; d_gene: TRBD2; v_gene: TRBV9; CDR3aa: CASSVRTSDDTQYF
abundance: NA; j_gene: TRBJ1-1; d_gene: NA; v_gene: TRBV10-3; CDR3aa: CATAPRDSKNTEAFF